The subject of this entry is one T cell receptor beta chain. The V gene's germline CDR1 is SGHRS and CDR2 YFSETQ. The V segment lost 2 bases and the J segment 3 bases; nucleotides outside the gene matches: 7. The CDR3 is 15 amino acids. The data derive from a study of shared clonotypes between healthy human individuals. Overall study: CD4 naive and memory got three plates each, CD8 naive two, CD8 memory one.

Approximately 30,000 T cell genomes (around 190 ng DNA) went into each sorted-subset replicate. Sequencing was performed with immunoSEQ multiplex PCR; in TCRdb, only in-frame clones are kept and a portion is missing. The sample yields fewer than 1.8 million clones, 98% to 99% seen once. The sequencing sample was made of naive CD4+ T cells sorted from blood. As for subset: CD45RA+ positively selected. V usage is TRBV5-1 and J usage is TRBJ2-7, with 8 bases matching TRBD1. The receptor was derived from a man younger than 45 in good health. The CDR3 region has the DNA TGCGCCAGCAGCTTCCCGGGACAGGCCTTCTACGAGCAGTACTTC. Translated: CASSFPGQAFYEQYF. The full variable domain, with the rest looked up from reference TRBV5-1 and TRBJ2-7, is KAGVTQTPRYLIKTRGQQVTLSCSPISGHRSVSWYQQTPGQGLQFLFEYFSETQRNKGNFPGRFSGRQFSNSRSEMNVSTLELGDSALYLCASSFPGQAFYEQYFGPGTRLTVT.